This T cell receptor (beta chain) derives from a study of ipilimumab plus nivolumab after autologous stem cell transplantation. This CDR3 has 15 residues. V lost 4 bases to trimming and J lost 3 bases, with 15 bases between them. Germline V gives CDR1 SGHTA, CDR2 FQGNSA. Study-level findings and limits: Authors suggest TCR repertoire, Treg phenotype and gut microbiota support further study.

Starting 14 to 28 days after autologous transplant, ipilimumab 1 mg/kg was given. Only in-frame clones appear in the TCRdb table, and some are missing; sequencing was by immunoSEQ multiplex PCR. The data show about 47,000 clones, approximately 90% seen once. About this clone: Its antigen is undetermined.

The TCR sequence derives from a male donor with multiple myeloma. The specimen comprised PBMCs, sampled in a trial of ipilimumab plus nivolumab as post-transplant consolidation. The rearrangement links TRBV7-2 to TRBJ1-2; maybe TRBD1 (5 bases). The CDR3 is CASSWSGALHYGYTF. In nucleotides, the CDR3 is TGTGCCAGCAGCTGGTCCGGGGCTTTACACTATGGCTACACCTTC.